This section outlines one TCR beta chain sequence together with its context. The study used treatment-naive patients who had stable or active relapsing-remitting disease as multiple sclerosis controls. TEMRA cells were enriched by FACS, while CD8+ and CD4+ T cells were obtained through a negative isolation that was performed magnetically. This CDR3 comprises 16 residues. Germline-derived CDR1 and CDR2 are SQVTM and ANQGSEA. The V gene end was trimmed by 0 bases and the J gene end by 5 bases; junction bases not matched to a gene: 6. The sample originates from a study of CD8 T cells in Susac syndrome. The RNA, roughly 0.5 to 1 ug, was put through reverse transcription using random hexamers. The authors amplified TCR beta CDR3 across 54 Vbeta and 13 Jbeta using immunoSEQ multiplex PCR. TCRdb re-called the immunoSEQ multiplex PCR reads with MiXCR, one entry per CDR3 protein. The data show almost 450,000 distinct CDR3 sequences, 75% to 90% seen once.

The source of this sequence is a human donor with multiple sclerosis. The sequencing input was CD8+ T cells from PBMCs. V usage is TRBV29-1 and J usage is TRBJ2-1, with 11 bases that match TRBD2. As DNA, the CDR3 is TGCAGCGTTGAAGATCCCACTAGCGGGAGCGACAATGAGCAGTTCTTC. Translated, it gives CSVEDPTSGSDNEQFF.